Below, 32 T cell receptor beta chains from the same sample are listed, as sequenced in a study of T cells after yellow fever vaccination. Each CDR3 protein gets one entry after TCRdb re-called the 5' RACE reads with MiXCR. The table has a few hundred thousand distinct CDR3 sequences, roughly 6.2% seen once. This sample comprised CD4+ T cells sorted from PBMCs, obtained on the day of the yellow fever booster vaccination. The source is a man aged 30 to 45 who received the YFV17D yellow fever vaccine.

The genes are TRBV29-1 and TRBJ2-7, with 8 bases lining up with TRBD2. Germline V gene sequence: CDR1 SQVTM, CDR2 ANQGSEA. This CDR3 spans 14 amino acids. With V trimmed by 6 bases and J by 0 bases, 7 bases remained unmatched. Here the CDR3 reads CSVQAGVNSYEQYF. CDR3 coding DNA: TGCAGCGTCCAAGCGGGAGTTAACTCCTACGAGCAGTACTTC.

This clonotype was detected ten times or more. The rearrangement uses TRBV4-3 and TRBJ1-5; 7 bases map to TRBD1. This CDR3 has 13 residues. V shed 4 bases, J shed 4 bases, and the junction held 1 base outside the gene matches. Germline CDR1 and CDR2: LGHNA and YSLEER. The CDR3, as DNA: TGCGCCAGCAGCCGGGACAGAAATCAGCCCCAGCATTTT. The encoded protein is CASSRDRNQPQHF.

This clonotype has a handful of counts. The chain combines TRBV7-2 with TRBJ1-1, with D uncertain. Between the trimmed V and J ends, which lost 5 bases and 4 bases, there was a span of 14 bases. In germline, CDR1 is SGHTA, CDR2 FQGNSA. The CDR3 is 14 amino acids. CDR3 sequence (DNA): TGTGCCAGCAGCGGTCGGGCGGTATCCACTGAAGCTTTCTTT. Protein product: CASSGRAVSTEAFF.

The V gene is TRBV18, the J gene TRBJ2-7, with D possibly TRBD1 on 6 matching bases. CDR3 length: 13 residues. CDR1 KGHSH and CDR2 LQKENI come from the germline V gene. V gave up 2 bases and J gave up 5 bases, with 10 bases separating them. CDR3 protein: CASSPIRQDEQYF. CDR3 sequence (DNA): TGTGCCAGCTCACCAATTCGACAGGACGAGCAGTACTTC.

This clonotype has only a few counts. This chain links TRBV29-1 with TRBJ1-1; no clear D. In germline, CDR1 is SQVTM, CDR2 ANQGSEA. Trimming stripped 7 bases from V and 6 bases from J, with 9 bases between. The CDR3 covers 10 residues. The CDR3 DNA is TGCAGCGCTGTTACCCCTGAAGCTTTCTTT. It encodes CSAVTPEAFF.

The CDR3 region has the DNA TGTGCCAGCAGCGGCGGCGGGAGTAGTCACAAGTACAATCCGGGCACCCAGTACTTC. Translated, it gives CASSGGGSSHKYNPGTQYF. V is TRBV11-2 and J is TRBJ2-5; 7 bases are shared with TRBD2. Unmatched junction bases numbered 26, after V lost 5 bases and J lost 8 bases. This CDR3 region has 19 residues. Germline lookup yields CDR1 SGHAT and CDR2 FQNNGV.

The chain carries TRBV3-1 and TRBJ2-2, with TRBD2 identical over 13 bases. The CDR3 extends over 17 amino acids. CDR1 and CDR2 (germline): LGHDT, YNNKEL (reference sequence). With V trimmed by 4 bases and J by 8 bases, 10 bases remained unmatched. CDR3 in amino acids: CASSLRTSGSLFGELFF. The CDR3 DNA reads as TGTGCCAGCAGCCTACGGACTAGCGGGAGCCTCTTTGGGGAGCTGTTTTTT.

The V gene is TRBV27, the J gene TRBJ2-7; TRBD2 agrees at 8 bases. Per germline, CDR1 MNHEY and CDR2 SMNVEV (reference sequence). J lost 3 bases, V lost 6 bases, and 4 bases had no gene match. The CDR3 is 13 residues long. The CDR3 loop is CASRSGTSYEQYF. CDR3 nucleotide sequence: TGTGCCAGCAGGTCGGGGACTAGCTACGAGCAGTACTTC.

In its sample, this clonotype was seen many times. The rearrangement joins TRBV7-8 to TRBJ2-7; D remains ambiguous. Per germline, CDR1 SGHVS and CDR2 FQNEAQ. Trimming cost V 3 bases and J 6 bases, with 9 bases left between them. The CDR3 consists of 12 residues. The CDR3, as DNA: TGTGCCAGCAGCTTTACAACGGTCGAGCAGTACTTC. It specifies CASSFTTVEQYF.

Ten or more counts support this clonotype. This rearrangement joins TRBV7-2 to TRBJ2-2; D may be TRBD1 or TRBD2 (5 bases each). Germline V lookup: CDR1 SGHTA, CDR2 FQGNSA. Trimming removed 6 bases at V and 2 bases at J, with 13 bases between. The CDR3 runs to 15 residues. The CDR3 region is CASSPGTTNTGELFF. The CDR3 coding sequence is TGTGCCAGCAGTCCCGGGACGACCAACACCGGGGAGCTGTTTTTT.

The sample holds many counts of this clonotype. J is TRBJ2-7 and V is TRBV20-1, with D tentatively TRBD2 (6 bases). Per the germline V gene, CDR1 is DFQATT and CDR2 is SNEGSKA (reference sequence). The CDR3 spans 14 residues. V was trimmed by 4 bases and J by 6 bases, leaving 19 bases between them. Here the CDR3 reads CSAKYQGGRVEQYF. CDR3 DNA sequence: TGCAGTGCTAAGTACCAGGGAGGCAGGGTCGAGCAGTACTTC.

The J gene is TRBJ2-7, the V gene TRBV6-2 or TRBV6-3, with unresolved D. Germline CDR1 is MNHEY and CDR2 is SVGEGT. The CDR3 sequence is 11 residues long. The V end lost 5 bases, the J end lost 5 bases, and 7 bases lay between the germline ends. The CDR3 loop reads CASSRLDEQYF. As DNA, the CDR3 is TGTGCCAGCAGTCGTCTTGACGAGCAGTACTTC.

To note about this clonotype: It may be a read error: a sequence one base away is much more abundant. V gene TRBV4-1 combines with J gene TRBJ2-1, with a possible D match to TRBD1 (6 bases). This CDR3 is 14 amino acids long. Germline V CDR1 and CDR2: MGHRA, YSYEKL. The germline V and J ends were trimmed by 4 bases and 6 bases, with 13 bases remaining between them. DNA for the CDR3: TGCGCCAGCAGCCCGCAGCTGGGGGCCAATGAGCAGTTCTTC. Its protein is CASSPQLGANEQFF.

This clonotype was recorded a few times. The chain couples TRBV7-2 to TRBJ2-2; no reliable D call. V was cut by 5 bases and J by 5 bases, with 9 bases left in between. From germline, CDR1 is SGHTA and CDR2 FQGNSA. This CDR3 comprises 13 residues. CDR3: CASSRTVTGELFF. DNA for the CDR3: TGTGCCAGCAGCCGCACGGTTACCGGGGAGCTGTTTTTT.

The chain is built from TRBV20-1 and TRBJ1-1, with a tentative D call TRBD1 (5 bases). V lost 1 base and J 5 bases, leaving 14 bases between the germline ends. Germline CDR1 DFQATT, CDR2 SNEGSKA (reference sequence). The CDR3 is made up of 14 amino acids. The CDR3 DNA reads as TGCAGTGCTAGAGCCCACAGTCCAGGGACTGAAGCTTTCTTT. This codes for CSARAHSPGTEAFF.

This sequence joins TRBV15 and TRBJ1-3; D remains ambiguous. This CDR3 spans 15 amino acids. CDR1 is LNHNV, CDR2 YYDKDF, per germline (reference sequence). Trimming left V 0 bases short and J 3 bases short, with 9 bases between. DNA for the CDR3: TGTGCCACCAGCAGAGATCTTGGCGATGGAAACACCATATATTTT. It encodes CATSRDLGDGNTIYF.

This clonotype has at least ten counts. The CDR3 coding sequence is TGTGCCAGCAGCGAGTTTTTTAGCGGGGGCGATACGCAGTATTTT. Translating gives CASSEFFSGGDTQYF. The chain has TRBV7-2 and TRBJ2-3; 9 nucleotides align to TRBD2. V was clipped by 5 bases and J by 6 bases; unmatched bases: 9. The CDR3 consists of 15 residues. CDR1 is SGHTA and CDR2 is FQGNSA in the germline V gene.

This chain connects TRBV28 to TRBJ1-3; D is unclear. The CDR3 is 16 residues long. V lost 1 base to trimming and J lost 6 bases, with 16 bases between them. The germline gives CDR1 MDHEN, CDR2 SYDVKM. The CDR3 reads CASSLLGGSVENTIYF. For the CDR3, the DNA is TGTGCCAGCAGTTTATTGGGCGGTTCGGTGGAAAACACCATATATTTT.

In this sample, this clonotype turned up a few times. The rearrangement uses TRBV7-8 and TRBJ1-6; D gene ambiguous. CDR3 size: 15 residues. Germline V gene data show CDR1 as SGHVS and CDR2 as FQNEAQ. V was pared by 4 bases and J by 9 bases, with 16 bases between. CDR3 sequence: CASSSENSSISPLHF. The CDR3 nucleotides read TGTGCCAGCAGCTCAGAGAACAGCTCTATTTCACCCCTCCACTTT.

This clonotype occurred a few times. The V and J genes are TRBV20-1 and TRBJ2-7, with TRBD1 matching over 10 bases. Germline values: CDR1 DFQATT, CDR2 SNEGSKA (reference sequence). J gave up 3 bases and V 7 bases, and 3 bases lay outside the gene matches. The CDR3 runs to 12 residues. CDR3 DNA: TGCAGTGGTGGGACAGGGGACTACGAGCAGTACTTC. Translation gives CSGGTGDYEQYF.

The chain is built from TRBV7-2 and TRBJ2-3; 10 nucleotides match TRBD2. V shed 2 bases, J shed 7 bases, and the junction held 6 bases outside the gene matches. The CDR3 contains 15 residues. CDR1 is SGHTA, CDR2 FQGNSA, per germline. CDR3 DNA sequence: TGTGCCAGCAGCTTAACAACTAGCGGGACTTATACGCAGTATTTT. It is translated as CASSLTTSGTYTQYF.

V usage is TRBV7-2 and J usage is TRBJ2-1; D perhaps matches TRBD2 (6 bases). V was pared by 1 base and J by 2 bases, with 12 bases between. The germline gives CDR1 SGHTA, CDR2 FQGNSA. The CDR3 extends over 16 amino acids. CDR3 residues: CASSLGGLATYNEQFF. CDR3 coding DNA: TGTGCCAGCAGCTTAGGAGGGCTAGCGACCTACAATGAGCAGTTCTTC.

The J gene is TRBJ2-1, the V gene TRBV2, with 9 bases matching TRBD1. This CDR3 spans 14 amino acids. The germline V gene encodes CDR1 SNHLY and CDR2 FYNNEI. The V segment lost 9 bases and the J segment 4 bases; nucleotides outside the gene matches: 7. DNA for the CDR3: TGTGCCAGTGGTACAGGGGGCAGATACAATGAGCAGTTCTTC. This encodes CASGTGGRYNEQFF. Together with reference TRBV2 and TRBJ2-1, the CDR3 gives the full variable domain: EPEVTQTPSHQVTQMGQEVILRCVPISNHLYFYWYRQILGQKVEFLVSFYNNEISEKSEIFDDQFSVERPDGSNFTLKIRSTKLEDSAMYFCASGTGGRYNEQFFGPGTRLTVL.

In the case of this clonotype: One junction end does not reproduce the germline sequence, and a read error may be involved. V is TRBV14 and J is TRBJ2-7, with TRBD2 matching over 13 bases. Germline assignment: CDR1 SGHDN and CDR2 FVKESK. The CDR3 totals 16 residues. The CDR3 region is CASSQQGLAGELNQNF. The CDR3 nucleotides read TGTGCCAGCAGCCAACAAGGACTAGCGGGAGAGTTGAACCAGAACTTC.

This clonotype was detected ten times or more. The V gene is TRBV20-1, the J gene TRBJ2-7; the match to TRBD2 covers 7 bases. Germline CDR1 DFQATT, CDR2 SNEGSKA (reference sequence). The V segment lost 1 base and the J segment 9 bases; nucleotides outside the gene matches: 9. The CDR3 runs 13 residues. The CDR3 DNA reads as TGCAGTGCTAGAGCTGGCGGGAGTATTGGGCAGTACTTC. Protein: CSARAGGSIGQYF.

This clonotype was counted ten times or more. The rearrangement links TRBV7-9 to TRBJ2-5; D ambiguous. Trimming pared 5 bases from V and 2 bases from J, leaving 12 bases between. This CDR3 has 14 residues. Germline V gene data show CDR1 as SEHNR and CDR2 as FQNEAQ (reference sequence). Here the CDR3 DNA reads TGTGCCAGCAGCGCATCAGGTGCACAAGAGACCCAGTACTTC. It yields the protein CASSASGAQETQYF.

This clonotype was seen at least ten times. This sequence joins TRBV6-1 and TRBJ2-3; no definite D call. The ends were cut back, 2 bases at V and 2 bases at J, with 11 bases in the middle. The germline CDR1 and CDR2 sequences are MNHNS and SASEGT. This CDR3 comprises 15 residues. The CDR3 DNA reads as TGTGCCAGCAGTGAAAGCTGGAAGAACACAGATACGCAGTATTTT. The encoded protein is CASSESWKNTDTQYF.

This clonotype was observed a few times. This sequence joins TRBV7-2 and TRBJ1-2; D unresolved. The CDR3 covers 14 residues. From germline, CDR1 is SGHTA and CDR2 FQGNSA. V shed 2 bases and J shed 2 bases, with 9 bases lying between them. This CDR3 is CASSLSSVNYGYTF. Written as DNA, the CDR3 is TGTGCCAGCAGCTTAAGTTCAGTCAACTATGGCTACACCTTC.

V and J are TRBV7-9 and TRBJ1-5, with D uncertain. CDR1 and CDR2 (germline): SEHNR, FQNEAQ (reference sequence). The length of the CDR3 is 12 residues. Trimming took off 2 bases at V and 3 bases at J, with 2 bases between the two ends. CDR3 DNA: TGTGCCAGCAGCTTAATCAATCAGCCCCAGCATTTT. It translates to CASSLINQPQHF. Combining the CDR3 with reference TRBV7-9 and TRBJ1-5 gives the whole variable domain DTGVSQNPRHKITKRGQNVTFRCDPISEHNRLYWYRQTLGQGPEFLTYFQNEAQLEKSRLLSDRFSAERPKGSFSTLEIQRTEQGDSAMYLCASSLINQPQHFGDGTRLSIL.

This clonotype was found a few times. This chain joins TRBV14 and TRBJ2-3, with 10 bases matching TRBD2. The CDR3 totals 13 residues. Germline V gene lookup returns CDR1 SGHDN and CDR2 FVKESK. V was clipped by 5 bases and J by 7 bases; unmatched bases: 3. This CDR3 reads CASSSSGSHTQYF. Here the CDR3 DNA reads TGTGCCAGCAGCTCTAGCGGGAGTCATACGCAGTATTTT.

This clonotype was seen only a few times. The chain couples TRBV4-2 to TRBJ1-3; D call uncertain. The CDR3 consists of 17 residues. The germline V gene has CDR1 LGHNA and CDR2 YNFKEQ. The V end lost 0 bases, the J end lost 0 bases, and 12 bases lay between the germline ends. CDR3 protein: CASSQEPRVGSGNTIYF. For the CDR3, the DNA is TGTGCCAGCAGCCAAGAGCCGCGAGTGGGCTCTGGAAACACCATATATTTT.

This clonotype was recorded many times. CDR3 nucleotides: TGCAGTGCTAGAGGGACAGGGTTCGGAAACACCATATATTTT. It is translated as CSARGTGFGNTIYF. This chain links TRBV20-1 with TRBJ1-3, with TRBD1 matching 8 bases. This CDR3 is 14 amino acids long. With 1 base clipped from V and 4 bases from J, the junction kept 3 bases outside the gene matches. The germline gives CDR1 DFQATT, CDR2 SNEGSKA (reference sequence).